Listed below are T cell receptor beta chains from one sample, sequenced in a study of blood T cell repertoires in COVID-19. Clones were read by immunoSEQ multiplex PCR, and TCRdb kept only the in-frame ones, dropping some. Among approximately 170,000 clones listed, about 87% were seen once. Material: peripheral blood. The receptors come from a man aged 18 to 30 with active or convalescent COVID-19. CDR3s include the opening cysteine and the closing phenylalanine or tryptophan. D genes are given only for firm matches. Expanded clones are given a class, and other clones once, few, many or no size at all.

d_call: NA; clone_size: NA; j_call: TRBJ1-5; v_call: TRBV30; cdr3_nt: TGTGCCTGGAGTGTAGATCGAACAGTAATTAGCAATCAGCCCCAGCATTTT; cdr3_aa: CAWSVDRTVISNQPQHF
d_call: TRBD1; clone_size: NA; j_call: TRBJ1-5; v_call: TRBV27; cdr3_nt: TGTGCCAGCCCGAAACGACCCGACAGGGTCGGTAAGCCCCAGCATTTT; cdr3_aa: CASPKRPDRVGKPQHF
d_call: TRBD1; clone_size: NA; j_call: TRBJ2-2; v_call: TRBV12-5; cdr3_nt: TGTGCTAGTGGTTTGGACGGGACAGGATACACCGGGGAGCTGTTTTTT; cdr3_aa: CASGLDGTGYTGELFF
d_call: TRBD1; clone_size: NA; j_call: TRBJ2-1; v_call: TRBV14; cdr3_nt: TGTGCCAGCAGCCGACAGGGGTACTACAATGAGCAGTTCTTC; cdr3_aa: CASSRQGYYNEQFF
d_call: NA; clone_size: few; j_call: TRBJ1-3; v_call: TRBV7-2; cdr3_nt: TGTGCCAGCAGGGGGGGGTCTGGAAACACCATATATTTT; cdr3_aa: CASRGGSGNTIYF
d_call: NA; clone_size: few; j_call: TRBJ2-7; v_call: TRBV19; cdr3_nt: TGTGCCAGTAGTATAATCCCAGGCTCCGCAGCCCACGAGCAGTACTTC; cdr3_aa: CASSIIPGSAAHEQYF
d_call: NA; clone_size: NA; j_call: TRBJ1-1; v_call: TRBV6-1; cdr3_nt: TGTGCCAGCAGTCCGCGAGGCAACACTGAAGCTTTCTTT; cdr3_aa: CASSPRGNTEAFF
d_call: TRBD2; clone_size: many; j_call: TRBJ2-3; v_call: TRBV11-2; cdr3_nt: TGTGCCAGCAGTACAGGACTAGCGGGAACAGATACGCAGTATTTT; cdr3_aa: CASSTGLAGTDTQYF
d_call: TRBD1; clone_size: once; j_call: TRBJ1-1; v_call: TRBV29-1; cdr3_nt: TGCAGCGTTTCCAACAGGGGGGAAGCTTTCTTT; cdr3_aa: CSVSNRGEAFF
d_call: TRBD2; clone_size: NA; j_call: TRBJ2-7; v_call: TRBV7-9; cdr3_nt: TGTGCCAGCAGCACCCAGACTAGCGGGTACTCCTACGAGCAGTACTTC; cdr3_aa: CASSTQTSGYSYEQYF
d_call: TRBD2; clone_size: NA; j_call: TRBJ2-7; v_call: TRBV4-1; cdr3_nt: TGCGCCAGCAGCCAAACTAGCGGGGCGACCTACGAGCAGTACTTC; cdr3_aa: CASSQTSGATYEQYF
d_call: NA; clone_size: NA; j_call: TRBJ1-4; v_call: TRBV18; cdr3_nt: TGTGCCAGCTCACCCGGGTGGGAACTGTTTTTT; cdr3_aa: CASSPGWELFF
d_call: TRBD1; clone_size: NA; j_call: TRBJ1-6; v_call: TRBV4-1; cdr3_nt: TGCGCCAGCAGCCAAGAAAGAGTGGGACAGGGGATTTATTCACCCCTCCACTTT; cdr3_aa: CASSQERVGQGIYSPLHF
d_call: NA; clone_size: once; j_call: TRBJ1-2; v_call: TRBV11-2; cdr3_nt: TGTGCCAGCAGCTTATTTGTGCGTGGTCGTCGGGACTATGGCTACACCTTC; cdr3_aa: CASSLFVRGRRDYGYTF
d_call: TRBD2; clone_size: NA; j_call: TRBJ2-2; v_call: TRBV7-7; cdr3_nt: TGTGCCAGCTCCAGGGGACTAGCGGGAGGGGACACCGGGGAGCTGTTTTTT; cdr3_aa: CASSRGLAGGDTGELFF
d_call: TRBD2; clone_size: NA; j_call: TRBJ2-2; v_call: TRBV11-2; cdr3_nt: TGTGCCAGCAGCTTAGATTTAAGCGGGAGGGCCACCGGGGAGCTGTTTTTT; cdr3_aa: CASSLDLSGRATGELFF
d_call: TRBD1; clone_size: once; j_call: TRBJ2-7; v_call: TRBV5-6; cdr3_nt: TGTGCCAGCAGCGGGGGCGCCGGGACAGTAGACTACGAGCAGTACTTC; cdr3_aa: CASSGGAGTVDYEQYF
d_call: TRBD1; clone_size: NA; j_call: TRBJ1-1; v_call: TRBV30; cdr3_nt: TGTGCCTGGAGTGGACAGGGGAACACTGAAGCTTTCTTT; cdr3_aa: CAWSGQGNTEAFF
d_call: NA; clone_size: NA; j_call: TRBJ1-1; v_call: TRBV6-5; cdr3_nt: TGTGCCAGCTGTTTTCGGGGAGGAGAAGGTCCCACTGAAGCTTTCTTT; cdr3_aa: CASCFRGGEGPTEAFF
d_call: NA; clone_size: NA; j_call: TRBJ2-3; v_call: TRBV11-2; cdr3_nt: TGTGCCAGCAGCCTTACAGATACGCAGTATTTT; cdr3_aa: CASSLTDTQYF
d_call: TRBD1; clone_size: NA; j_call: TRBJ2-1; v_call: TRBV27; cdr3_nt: TGTGCCAGCCGTCGGACAGGGGGTTTAAACAATGAGCAGTTCTTC; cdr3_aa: CASRRTGGLNNEQFF
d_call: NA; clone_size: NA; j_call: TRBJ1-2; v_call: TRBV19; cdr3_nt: TGTGCCAGTAGCCGATGGGCGGGTGACTATGGCTACACCTTC; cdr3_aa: CASSRWAGDYGYTF
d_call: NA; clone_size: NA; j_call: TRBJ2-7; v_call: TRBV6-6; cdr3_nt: TGTGCCAGCAGCCACCCCCAGGGCCTTCCCCAGAACGAGCAGTACTTC; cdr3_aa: CASSHPQGLPQNEQYF
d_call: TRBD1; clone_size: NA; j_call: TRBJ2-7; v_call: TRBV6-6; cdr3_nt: TGTGCCAGCAGTTACGGGACAGCTCCCTACGAGCAGTACTTC; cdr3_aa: CASSYGTAPYEQYF
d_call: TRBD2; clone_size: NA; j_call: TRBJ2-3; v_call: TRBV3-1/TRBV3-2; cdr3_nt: TGTGCCAGCAGCCAGGCCCTAGCGGGATATTACACAGATACGCAGTATTTT; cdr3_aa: CASSQALAGYYTDTQYF
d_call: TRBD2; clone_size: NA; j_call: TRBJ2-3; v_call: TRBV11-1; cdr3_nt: TGTGCCAGCAGCTTTACGGCTAGCGGAACAGATACGCAGTATTTT; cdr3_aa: CASSFTASGTDTQYF
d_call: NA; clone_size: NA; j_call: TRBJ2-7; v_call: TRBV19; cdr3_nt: TGTGCCAGTAGTATCTCCAGCGCCGGCTACGAGCAGTACTTC; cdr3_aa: CASSISSAGYEQYF
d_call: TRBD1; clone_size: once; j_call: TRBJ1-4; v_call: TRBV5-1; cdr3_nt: TGCGCCAGCCGGACAGGGCCCGCGGAAAAACTGTTTTTT; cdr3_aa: CASRTGPAEKLFF
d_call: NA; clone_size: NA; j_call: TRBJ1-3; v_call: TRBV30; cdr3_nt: TGTGCCTGGAGTCAACTGCCGACAGTCTCCTCTGGAAACACCATATATTTT; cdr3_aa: CAWSQLPTVSSGNTIYF
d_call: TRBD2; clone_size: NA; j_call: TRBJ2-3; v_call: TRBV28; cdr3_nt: TGTGCCAGCAGTTTAGAGGGACTAGCGGGGGGTACTACGCAGTATTTT; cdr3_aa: CASSLEGLAGGTTQYF
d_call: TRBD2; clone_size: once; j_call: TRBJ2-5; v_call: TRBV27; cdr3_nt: TGTGCCAGCTCCCCCGGCGGGAGACAAGAGACCCAGTACTTC; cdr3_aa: CASSPGGRQETQYF
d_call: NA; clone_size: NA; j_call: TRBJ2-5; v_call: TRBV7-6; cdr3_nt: TGTGCCAGCAGCTCCTCGCCAAATACAGTCCAAGAGACCCAGTACTTC; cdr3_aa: CASSSSPNTVQETQYF
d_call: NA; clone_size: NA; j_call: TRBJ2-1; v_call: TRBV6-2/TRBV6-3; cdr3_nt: TGTGCCAGCAGTTACCCCCCGGCAGCGACCACCTACAATGAGCAGTTCTTC; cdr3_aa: CASSYPPAATTYNEQFF